Below are 9 T cell receptor beta chains sequenced from a single sample in a study of human T cells and chemical hapten exposure. TCRdb reprocessed the RACE reads via MiXCR and lists one record per CDR3 protein. The sample consists of about 120,000 distinct CDR3 sequences, around 10% of them appearing once. This sample's time point: patch test 3, about 24 weeks after DPC sensitization. Regarding treatment: therapeutic diphenylcyclopropenone sensitization with weekly scalp DPC. The material sequenced was whole blood, taken in connection with sensitization to the hapten diphenylcyclopropenone (DPC). The receptors derive from a woman between 45 and 65 years old with alopecia areata. Some clones in this sample may be carry-over from other donors' samples.

This clonotype has only a few counts. The chain carries TRBV30 and TRBJ2-1; TRBD2 aligns across 7 bases. J gave up 5 bases and V 5 bases, and 6 bases lay outside the gene matches. The germline V gene has CDR1 GTSNPN and CDR2 SVGIG (reference sequence). The CDR3 has 13 amino acids. The CDR3 protein is CAWGGGSNNEQFF. As DNA, the CDR3 is TGTGCCTGGGGGGGAGGGTCGAACAATGAGCAGTTCTTC.

This clonotype was counted at least ten times. The CDR3 here is CSVRPSGSNEQFF. The CDR3 nucleotides read TGCAGCGTTCGTCCTAGCGGGAGTAATGAGCAGTTCTTC. V gene TRBV29-1 combines with J gene TRBJ2-1; 10 bases fit TRBD2. This CDR3 has 13 amino acids. After removal of 5 bases from V and 7 bases from J, the junction contained 5 bases not matched to a gene. Germline V gene lookup returns CDR1 SQVTM and CDR2 ANQGSEA.

This clonotype was found many times. V gene TRBV28 combines with J gene TRBJ2-5, with D perhaps TRBD1 (6 bases). This CDR3 is built from 15 residues. Trimming shortened V by 5 bases and J by 4 bases, and 17 bases separated the two germline ends. The germline CDR1 and CDR2 sequences are MDHEN and SYDVKM. The CDR3 nucleotides read TGTGCCAGCAGTCCGGACAGTTGGGAGTCAGAGACCCAGTACTTC. Translation gives CASSPDSWESETQYF.

This clonotype was observed a handful of times. V gene TRBV6-2 or TRBV6-3 combines with J gene TRBJ2-1, with D possibly matching TRBD1 (6 bases). This CDR3 contains 14 residues. Trimming shortened V by 7 bases and J by 8 bases, and 18 bases separated the two germline ends. Germline CDR1 and CDR2: MNHEY and SVGEGT. The CDR3 DNA is TGTGCCAGCATCAGGGACACCGGGGACGATGAGCAGTTCTTC. Translation gives CASIRDTGDDEQFF.

In DNA, the CDR3 is TGCAGCGTTTCCCCCGAGGCCTACACCTTC. Encoded protein: CSVSPEAYTF. The chain joins TRBV29-1 to TRBJ1-2; D ambiguous. Trimming cost V 5 bases and J 10 bases, with 11 bases left between them. CDR1 and CDR2 from the germline V gene are SQVTM and ANQGSEA. The CDR3 contains 10 residues.

The rearrangement links TRBV15 to TRBJ1-2, with D unresolved. This CDR3 comprises 14 residues. The V gene's germline CDR1 is LNHNV and CDR2 YYDKDF (reference sequence). Trimming took 0 bases from V and 7 from J, leaving 12 bases between them. The DNA for the CDR3 is TGTGCCACCAGCAGAGATCGGCGGGTGGCTGGCTACACCTTC. This codes for CATSRDRRVAGYTF.

In its sample, this clonotype was seen many times. This chain links TRBV7-2 with TRBJ2-1; TRBD2 agrees at 8 bases. The trim removed 1 base at V and 5 bases at J, leaving 4 bases unmatched. CDR1 and CDR2 (germline): SGHTA, FQGNSA. CDR3 length: 15 residues. Here the CDR3 reads CASSLGTSGNNEQFF. As DNA, the CDR3 is TGTGCCAGCAGCTTAGGAACTAGCGGAAACAATGAGCAGTTCTTC.

This clonotype was picked up a small number of times. The chain uses TRBV10-2 and TRBJ1-1, with D possibly being TRBD1 (5 bases). The CDR3 is made up of 12 amino acids. Germline lookup yields CDR1 WSHSY and CDR2 SAAADI. Trimming left V 5 bases short and J 8 bases short, with 12 bases between. The CDR3 nucleotides are TGCGCCAGCAGTCCTATGGGGCCCGAAGCTTTCTTT. This translates into CASSPMGPEAFF.

This clonotype came up a few times. This sequence joins TRBV4-2 and TRBJ1-4; maybe TRBD1 (5 bases). Germline CDR1 reads LGHNA; CDR2 reads YNFKEQ. The CDR3 totals 15 residues. V dropped 4 bases and J dropped 7 bases, with 16 bases sitting between them. The CDR3 DNA reads as TGTGCCAGCAGCCCAGGGCGCGGATCGGGTGAAAAACTGTTTTTT. Translated: CASSPGRGSGEKLFF.